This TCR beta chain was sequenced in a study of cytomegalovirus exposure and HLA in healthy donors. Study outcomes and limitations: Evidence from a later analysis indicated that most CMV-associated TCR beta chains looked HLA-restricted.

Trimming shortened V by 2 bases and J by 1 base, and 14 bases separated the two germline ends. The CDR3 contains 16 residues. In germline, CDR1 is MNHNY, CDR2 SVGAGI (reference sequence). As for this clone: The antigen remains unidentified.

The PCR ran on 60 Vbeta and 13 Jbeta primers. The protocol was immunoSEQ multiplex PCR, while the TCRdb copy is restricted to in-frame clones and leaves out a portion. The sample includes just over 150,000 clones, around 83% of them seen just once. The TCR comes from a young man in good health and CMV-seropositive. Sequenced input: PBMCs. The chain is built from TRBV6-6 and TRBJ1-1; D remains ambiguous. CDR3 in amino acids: CASSYQAAGSNTEAFF. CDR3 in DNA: TGTGCCAGCAGTTACCAGGCAGCGGGCTCGAACACTGAAGCTTTCTTT.